Detailed here is one TCR beta chain. Its antigen has not been determined. Nothing much larger sits one base from this clone, and base qualities are not available. The source of the sample is a study of early T cells in non-severe SARS-CoV-2 infection (dated by TCRdb to the early 2020s). The study in broad terms: Because TCR sequencing was done on bulk RNA from unsorted whole blood, the alpha and beta chains could not be paired. The full study reports these points: Matching against VDJdb was skewed toward anti-spike CD8 responses, likely underestimated virus-specific expansions, and missed private and CD4 specificities.

This was a case-control study nested in a cohort of healthcare workers in London, UK, who had nasopharyngeal swab PCR tests and blood samples taken every week. Healthcare workers were recruited between 23 and 31 March 2020, during the week of the UK lockdown, and were followed weekly for up to roughly 15 weeks. Per the germline V gene, SGHDT is the CDR1 and YYEEEE is the CDR2. The CDR3, cysteine through phenylalanine, is 16 amino acids long. The retained sequence is limited to the CDR3, 48 bases, with the frame set at the first base. Between the V and J ends, shortened by 0 bases and 7 bases respectively, the junction contains 14 bases. The method behind the library was 5' RACE. The run used a NextSeq 500. The TCR library protocol attached unique molecular identifiers to individual cDNA molecules to correct for sequencing error and PCR bias. Both TCR alpha and beta chains were sequenced, and tight co-correlation was observed between alpha and beta sequence abundances in each sample. The original pipeline was this. Decombinator V4 was used to annotate TCR sequences for V gene, J gene and CDR3. TCRs were defined as expanded if a significant change between any two time points was detected under a Poisson model with p below 0.0001. TCR abundances were normalised to the total number of TCRs sequenced per sample and were expressed as counts per million. TRAV1-2 paired with TRAJ12, TRAJ20 or TRAJ33 defined MAIT TCRs, while TRAV10 paired with TRAJ18 defined iNKT TCRs. A search of VDJdb, accessed on 1 November 2021, was run for TCRs annotated to CMV, EBV and SARS-CoV-2, with TCRs annotated for multiple antigens excluded. TCRdb ran its own pipeline on the public reads, namely fastp trimming at Q25 and MiXCR clone calling, and kept in-frame beta chains. For every CDR3 protein sequence, its rows merge into one entry that carries the most common genes and DNA. For this entry, the V and J calls and clone size follow TCRdb and not the study's own pipeline. A total of about 39,000 distinct CDR3 sequences appear in this sample, around 5.8% of them only once. Clones ranked in the top ten supply 4% to 4.5% of the sample.

This material consisted of whole blood, taken at baseline. This sequence uses TRBV5-6 and TRBJ1-6; no D gene can be assigned with confidence. This TCR derives from an adult who was a healthcare worker with PCR-confirmed SARS-CoV-2 infection or an uninfected control (not recorded which). The DNA sequence is as follows: TGTGCCAGCAGCTTGGCCCTGAGCCAGACGAATTCACCCCTCCACTTT. The resulting protein is CASSLALSQTNSPLHF.